These 21 T cell receptor beta chains came from one sample sequenced in a study of T cells in Graves' hyperthyroidism and ophthalmopathy. What was amplified from RNA transcripts were TCR beta CDR3 regions. The TCR CDR3 was amplified in a first-round RT-PCR using the HTBI primer set. TCRdb used MiXCR to reprocess the multiplex PCR reads, holding one entry per CDR3 protein. Here the sample spans under 70,000 distinct CDR3 sequences, around 50% being singletons. The sample consisted of blood. The receptors shown here come from a woman aged 55-70 years with Graves' ophthalmopathy.

This sequence joins TRBV7-2 and TRBJ2-7; D is perhaps TRBD2 (5 bases). CDR3 length equals 14 residues. Looked up from germline, CDR1 is SGHTA and CDR2 is FQGNSA. Trimming stripped 2 bases from V and 3 bases from J, with 11 bases between. The CDR3 loop reads CASSLSEAHYEQYF. CDR3 coding DNA: TGTGCCAGCAGCTTATCGGAGGCCCACTACGAGCAGTACTTC.

This clonotype is medium-sized within its sample. The CDR3 here is CASSDQASNEKLFF. CDR3 bases: TGTGCCAGCAGTGATCAGGCATCTAATGAAAAACTGTTTTTT. This chain links TRBV2 with TRBJ1-4; D remains ambiguous. The ends were cut back, 3 bases at V and 3 bases at J, with 8 bases in the middle. Germline V gene data show CDR1 as SNHLY and CDR2 as FYNNEI. CDR3 length: 14 amino acids.

This clonotype was observed many times. The gene calls are TRBV12-3 or TRBV12-4 and TRBJ2-7; 10 bases fit TRBD2. The CDR3 contains 15 residues. With 6 bases clipped from V and 0 bases from J, the junction kept 5 bases outside the gene matches. The CDR3 nucleotides are TGTGCCAGCAGCCCGAGCGGGGGGGGCTCCTACGAGCAGTACTTC. This translates into CASSPSGGGSYEQYF.

V is TRBV19 and J is TRBJ1-1, with D hard to call. Germline V gene sequence: CDR1 LNHDA, CDR2 SQIVND (reference sequence). Trimming stripped 7 bases from V and 1 base from J, with 10 bases between. This CDR3 is 13 amino acids long. The CDR3: CASNIEGNTEAFF. DNA for the CDR3: TGTGCCAGTAATATCGAGGGGAACACTGAAGCTTTCTTT.

To note about this clonotype: The DNA is omitted, as the CDR3 cannot be located on it reliably, and the CDR3 follows TCRdb's listing. The chain couples TRBV12-3 or TRBV12-4 to TRBJ2-2; TRBD1 reflects the table's D call only, with no check against the DNA. The CDR3 is made up of 19 amino acids, end residues included. This CDR3 reads CASRGDRGGYEQYFGELFF.

V usage is TRBV19 and J usage is TRBJ1-1, with D possibly TRBD1 on 5 matching bases. In germline, CDR1 is LNHDA, CDR2 SQIVND (reference sequence). The CDR3 runs 14 residues. V lost 5 bases, J lost 0 bases, and 10 bases lay in between. CDR3 amino acids: CASSPSTVNTEAFF. CDR3 nucleotide sequence: TGTGCCAGTAGTCCATCGACAGTGAACACTGAAGCTTTCTTT.

At least ten counts were recorded for this clonotype. This chain uses TRBV7-6 with TRBJ1-3, with D unclear. V dropped 1 base and J dropped 0 bases, with 13 bases sitting between them. The germline V gene encodes CDR1 SGHVS and CDR2 FNYEAQ. The CDR3 runs to 17 residues. The CDR3 sequence: CASSLGAQEPSGNTIYF. DNA of the CDR3: TGTGCCAGCAGCTTAGGAGCCCAGGAACCCTCTGGAAACACCATATATTTT.

The J gene is TRBJ2-1, the V gene TRBV6-6, with TRBD2 matching 8 bases. The DNA end is more similar to TRBJ2-7, so the J call may be wrong. Germline assignment: CDR1 MNHNY and CDR2 SVGAGI (reference sequence). There are 15 residues in the CDR3. CDR3 in DNA: TGTGCCAGTAGTCGGTTGACTAGCGAGACGGGGGAGCAGTACTTC. This codes for CASSRLTSETGEQYF.

The V and J genes are TRBV15 and TRBJ2-2; TRBD1 might be the D (6 bases). The CDR3 runs to 16 residues. V shed 1 base and J shed 4 bases, with 13 bases lying between them. CDR1 is LNHNV, CDR2 YYDKDF, per germline (reference sequence). Written as DNA, the CDR3 is TGTGCCACCAGCAGAGGATTGACAGGCGGCACCGGGGAGCTGTTTTTT. Translation: CATSRGLTGGTGELFF. Complete variable domain (other parts from reference TRBV15 and TRBJ2-2): DAMVIQNPRYQVTQFGKPVTLSCSQTLNHNVMYWYQQKSSQAPKLLFHYYDKDFNNEADTPDNFQSRRPNTSFCFLDIRSPGLGDTAMYLCATSRGLTGGTGELFFGEGSRLTVL.

There are many counts of this clonotype. One end of the junction fails to match germline, which may point to a read error. The CDR3 protein is CSASTQGINQPRHF. In nucleotides, the CDR3 is TGCAGTGCCTCAACTCAGGGGATTAATCAGCCCCGGCATTTT. This sequence joins TRBV20-1 and TRBJ1-5, with TRBD1 as a possible D gene (6 bases). This CDR3 region has 14 residues. CDR1 and CDR2 from the germline V gene are DFQATT and SNEGSKA (reference sequence).

The rearrangement uses TRBV24-1 and TRBJ2-2; 11 bases are shared with TRBD1. The CDR3 is 14 residues long. The ends lost 8 bases at V and 5 bases at J; junction bases unmatched: 3. Germline lookup yields CDR1 KGHDR and CDR2 SFDVKD. The CDR3 protein is CATTGTGGTGELFF. Here the CDR3 DNA reads TGTGCCACCACTGGGACAGGGGGAACCGGGGAGCTGTTTTTT.

The chain joins TRBV7-2 to TRBJ2-2; 8 bases are a match to TRBD2. The CDR3 totals 12 residues. Germline V CDR1 and CDR2: SGHTA, FQGNSA. Trimming took 10 bases from V and 4 from J; bases not matched to a gene: 2. The CDR3 nucleotides read TGTGCCACCGGGACTAGCACCGGGGAGCTGTTTTTT. Amino acids: CATGTSTGELFF. Full variable domain (missing parts from reference TRBV7-2 and TRBJ2-2): GAGVSQSPSNKVTEKGKDVELRCDPISGHTALYWYRQSLGQGLEFLIYFQGNSAPDKSGLPSDRFSAERTGGSVSTLTIQRTQQEDSAVYLCATGTSTGELFFGEGSRLTVL.

This clonotype appeared many times. This sequence joins TRBV11-2 and TRBJ1-1; D possibly corresponds to TRBD1 (5 bases). Trimming pared 5 bases from V and 4 bases from J, leaving 11 bases between. Germline CDR1 is SGHAT and CDR2 is FQNNGV. This CDR3 region has 13 residues. The CDR3 sequence: CASSRVGPTEAFF. The CDR3, as DNA: TGTGCCAGCAGCCGGGTGGGGCCCACTGAAGCTTTCTTT.

This clonotype came up many times. This chain uses TRBV10-3 with TRBJ2-5, with D tentatively TRBD2 (6 bases). The V gene lost 6 bases and the J gene lost 0 bases, with 11 bases spanning the gap. Looked up from germline, CDR1 is ENHRY and CDR2 is SYGVKD. CDR3 size: 14 residues. The chain's CDR3 is CAIRAGLNQETQYF. For the CDR3, the DNA is TGTGCCATCAGGGCGGGGCTAAACCAAGAGACCCAGTACTTC.

The chain carries TRBV19 and TRBJ1-2; D perhaps matches TRBD1 (5 bases). The CDR3 runs to 16 residues. Germline lookup yields CDR1 LNHDA and CDR2 SQIVND (reference sequence). The V and J ends lost 6 bases and 4 bases respectively, with 21 bases between them. The CDR3 nucleotides read TGTGCCAGTAGGCTGTCCACTGGGGGAATTTCCTATGGCTACACCTTC. It yields the protein CASRLSTGGISYGYTF.

The V call is TRBV7-8, the J call TRBJ2-2; TRBD2 matches 10 bases. The germline gives CDR1 SGHVS, CDR2 FQNEAQ. This CDR3 has 15 amino acids. With V trimmed by 2 bases and J by 5 bases, 2 bases remained unmatched. In DNA form, the CDR3 reads TGTGCCAGCAGCTTACTAGCGGGAGCTACCGGGGAGCTGTTTTTT. Amino acids: CASSLLAGATGELFF.

In this sample, this clonotype turned up many times. The rearrangement links TRBV5-1 to TRBJ2-5, with TRBD1 as a possible D gene (6 bases). This CDR3 contains 14 residues. From germline, CDR1 is SGHRS and CDR2 YFSETQ. The V gene lost 4 bases and the J gene lost 3 bases, with 13 bases spanning the gap. CDR3: CASSRTTGEETQYF. The CDR3 region has the DNA TGCGCCAGCAGCAGGACGACAGGAGAAGAGACCCAGTACTTC. The full variable domain, its missing parts supplied by reference TRBV5-1 and TRBJ2-5, is KAGVTQTPRYLIKTRGQQVTLSCSPISGHRSVSWYQQTPGQGLQFLFEYFSETQRNKGNFPGRFSGRQFSNSRSEMNVSTLELGDSALYLCASSRTTGEETQYFGPGTRLLVL.

The rearrangement uses TRBV20-1 and TRBJ1-2; D is unresolved. Germline V gives CDR1 DFQATT, CDR2 SNEGSKA (reference sequence). The CDR3 runs to 14 residues. V lost 0 bases and J lost 5, with 13 bases in between. CDR3: CSARDTARVYGYTF. Written as DNA, the CDR3 is TGCAGTGCTAGAGACACGGCGAGGGTGTATGGCTACACCTTC.

This chain uses TRBV7-2 with TRBJ1-1; D unclear. V was clipped by 3 bases and J by 4 bases, with 15 bases between them. Germline assignment: CDR1 SGHTA and CDR2 FQGNSA. The CDR3 runs 15 residues. The DNA for the CDR3 is TGTGCCAGCAGCTTTGTCGCCCAACCGCTCACTGAAGCTTTCTTT. Encoded protein: CASSFVAQPLTEAFF.

In this sample, this clonotype turned up many times. This could be a read error, since a much larger clone is one nucleotide away. The V call is TRBV20-1, the J call TRBJ2-5; D not resolved. The ends were cut back, 1 base at V and 9 bases at J, with 9 bases in the middle. Germline assignment: CDR1 DFQATT and CDR2 SNEGSKA (reference sequence). This CDR3 contains 11 residues. The DNA for the CDR3 is TGCAGTGCTAGAGGAAAGATGGCCCAGTACTTC. Protein: CSARGKMAQYF.

V and J are TRBV20-1 and TRBJ1-2; maybe TRBD1 (6 bases). The CDR3 spans 11 residues. The V gene's germline CDR1 is DFQATT and CDR2 SNEGSKA (reference sequence). The V end was cut by 5 bases, the J end by 8 bases, with 12 bases between. CDR3 nucleotide sequence: TGCAGTGCTTCTAACAGGGAAGGCTACACCTTC. This gives the protein CSASNREGYTF.